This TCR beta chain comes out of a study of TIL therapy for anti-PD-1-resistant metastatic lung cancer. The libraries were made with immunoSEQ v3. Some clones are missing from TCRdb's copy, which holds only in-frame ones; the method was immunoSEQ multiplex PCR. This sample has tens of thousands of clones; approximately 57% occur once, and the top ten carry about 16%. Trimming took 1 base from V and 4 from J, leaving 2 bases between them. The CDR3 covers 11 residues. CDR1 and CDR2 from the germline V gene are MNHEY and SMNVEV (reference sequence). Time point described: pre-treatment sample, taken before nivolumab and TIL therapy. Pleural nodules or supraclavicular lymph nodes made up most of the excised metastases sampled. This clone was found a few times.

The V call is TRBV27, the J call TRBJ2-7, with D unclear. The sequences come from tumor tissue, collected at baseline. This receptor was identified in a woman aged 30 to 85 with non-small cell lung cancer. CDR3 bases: TGTGCCAGCAGTTTATTTTACGAGCAGTACTTC. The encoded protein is CASSLFYEQYF.